A single sample gave rise to the 26 T cell receptor beta chains below, sequenced in a study of blood T cell repertoires in COVID-19. The assay was immunoSEQ multiplex PCR, and TCRdb's table has in-frame clones only and misses some. The sample shows tens of thousands of clones, about three quarters of them seen only once. Sequencing used peripheral blood. All receptors come from a human donor with active or convalescent COVID-19. The donor label of this sample is uncertain.

This chain connects TRBV18 to TRBJ1-5, with 8 bases matching TRBD1. This CDR3 spans 16 amino acids. The V gene end was trimmed by 3 bases and the J gene end by 2 bases; junction bases not matched to a gene: 6. The germline V gene has CDR1 KGHSH and CDR2 LQKENI. CDR3 DNA: TGTGCCAGCTCACCCCAGGGGGCTAAGGGCAATCAGCCCCAGCATTTT. Translating gives CASSPQGAKGNQPQHF.

The chain is built from TRBV7-9 and TRBJ2-1, with D perhaps TRBD1 (6 bases). The CDR3 runs 16 residues. Germline lookup yields CDR1 SEHNR and CDR2 FQNEAQ (reference sequence). Trimming took 2 bases from V and 8 from J, leaving 19 bases between them. The CDR3 sequence is CASSLSGTRGADEQFF. CDR3 in DNA: TGTGCCAGCAGCTTATCAGGGACCAGGGGTGCAGATGAGCAGTTCTTC.

This clone is deemed large. The chain recombines TRBV28 with TRBJ2-3, with D possibly being TRBD2 (5 bases). Trimming removed 6 bases at V and 1 base at J, with 14 bases between. The CDR3 length is 15 residues. Germline CDR1 is MDHEN and CDR2 is SYDVKM. The CDR3 region is CASSLEGRRTDTQYF. The CDR3 DNA sequence: TGTGCCAGCAGCCTCGAGGGTCGCCGCACAGATACGCAGTATTTT.

In its sample, this clone was seen a few times. The chain recombines TRBV12-5 with TRBJ2-1; TRBD2 is a possible D gene (5 bases). This CDR3 contains 13 residues. Trimming took 6 bases from V and 8 from J, leaving 14 bases between them. The germline CDR1 and CDR2 sequences are LGHNT and FRNRAP. In DNA form, the CDR3 reads TGTGCTAGTGGAGCGGCCCTAGTGGATGAGCAGTTCTTC. Translating gives CASGAALVDEQFF.

This clone was picked up one time. J is TRBJ2-5 and V is TRBV7-8; maybe TRBD2 (6 bases). V gave up 4 bases and J gave up 4 bases, with 19 bases separating them. The CDR3 totals 16 residues. Per germline, CDR1 SGHVS and CDR2 FQNEAQ. DNA for the CDR3: TGTGCCAGCAGCTCCCTACGACTAGGATCATCAGAGACCCAGTACTTC. Protein sequence: CASSSLRLGSSETQYF.

The chain uses TRBV4-1 and TRBJ1-2; 7 nucleotides align to TRBD1. The CDR3 is 13 residues long. The V and J ends lost 5 bases and 2 bases, in that order; junction bases with no gene match: 2. Germline V gene sequence: CDR1 MGHRA, CDR2 YSYEKL. CDR3 nucleotides: TGCGCCAGCAGCAAGACAGGGAACTATGGCTACACCTTC. It codes for CASSKTGNYGYTF.

V gene TRBV29-1 combines with J gene TRBJ1-5, with 8 bases matching TRBD1. Germline-derived CDR1 and CDR2 are SQVTM and ANQGSEA. This CDR3 has 13 residues. Trimming removed 7 bases from V and 7 bases from J; junction bases left unmatched: 9. The CDR3 spells CSGATGVGQPQHF. As DNA, the CDR3 is TGCAGCGGCGCGACAGGGGTTGGCCAGCCCCAGCATTTT.

The chain combines TRBV24-1 with TRBJ2-1, with D possibly being TRBD1 (6 bases). Germline values: CDR1 KGHDR, CDR2 SFDVKD. This CDR3 region has 18 residues. V was cut by 3 bases and J by 0 bases, with 17 bases left in between. The CDR3 bases are TGTGCCACCAGTGATACCAGGGCAGGGACACTCTCCTACAATGAGCAGTTCTTC. Translating it yields CATSDTRAGTLSYNEQFF.

About this clone: The sample has other DNA sequences that encode this CDR3 too. The V and J genes are TRBV7-3 and TRBJ1-2, with a tentative D call TRBD1 (6 bases). Germline values: CDR1 SGHTA, CDR2 FQGTGA. V was cut by 4 bases and J by 2 bases, with 8 bases left in between. This CDR3 is built from 13 residues. The CDR3 is CASSSGQNYGYTF. DNA of the CDR3: TGTGCCAGCAGCTCGGGACAAAACTATGGCTACACCTTC.

V and J are TRBV7-3 and TRBJ1-2; the match to TRBD1 covers 7 bases. This CDR3 contains 15 residues. Trimming at V came to 1 base and at J to 4 bases, leaving 6 bases not matched to a gene. CDR1 and CDR2 from the germline V gene are SGHTA and FQGTGA. CDR3 amino acids: CASSLKAGGGYGYTF. The CDR3 nucleotides are TGTGCCAGCAGCTTAAAGGCAGGGGGAGGCTATGGCTACACCTTC.

The chain combines TRBV5-1 with TRBJ1-1, with D perhaps TRBD1 (5 bases). Trimming cost V 5 bases and J 1 base, with 9 bases left between them. Per the germline V gene, CDR1 is SGHRS and CDR2 is YFSETQ. The CDR3 spans 13 residues. CDR3 residues: CASRGVGNTEAFF. CDR3 DNA: TGCGCCAGCAGAGGGGTAGGGAACACTGAAGCTTTCTTT.

The chain couples TRBV19 to TRBJ1-6; D ambiguous. Germline assignment: CDR1 LNHDA and CDR2 SQIVND (reference sequence). The CDR3 spans 13 residues. V gave up 11 bases and J gave up 0 bases, with 8 bases separating them. The CDR3 sequence: CASGGSYNSPLHF. For the CDR3, the DNA is TGTGCCTCAGGAGGCTCCTATAATTCACCCCTCCACTTT.

This chain joins TRBV7-9 and TRBJ2-7; no definite D call. The CDR3 length is 13 residues. Germline assignment: CDR1 SEHNR and CDR2 FQNEAQ (reference sequence). Trimming took 5 bases from V and 6 from J, leaving 14 bases between them. CDR3 bases: TGTGCCAGCAGCCCACTGAGTGGTGGCGAGCAGTACTTC. Its translation is CASSPLSGGEQYF.

The chain employs TRBV24-1 and TRBJ1-1; D not resolved. The CDR3 sequence is 19 residues long. The germline gives CDR1 KGHDR, CDR2 SFDVKD. V lost 10 bases to trimming and J lost 4 bases, with 33 bases between them. The CDR3 spells CATGKGGIRTARVGTEAFF. The CDR3 coding sequence is TGTGCCACGGGAAAGGGCGGGATCCGGACTGCCCGTGTGGGCACTGAAGCTTTCTTT.

The chain joins TRBV9 to TRBJ2-5; D is perhaps TRBD2 (5 bases). The V end lost 2 bases, the J end lost 5 bases, and 13 bases lay between the germline ends. This CDR3 region has 14 residues. CDR1 is SGDLS, CDR2 YYNGEE, per germline. CDR3 region: CASSVGVKLETQYF. As DNA, the CDR3 is TGTGCCAGCAGCGTGGGAGTAAAATTGGAGACCCAGTACTTC.

This chain uses TRBV28 with TRBJ1-3; D might be TRBD1 (6 bases). With 7 bases removed from V and 4 bases from J, the gap between germline ends came to 11 bases. CDR3 size: 13 residues. Per germline, CDR1 MDHEN and CDR2 SYDVKM. Here the CDR3 DNA reads TGTGCCAGCAACTCGGACAGCGGAAACACCATATATTTT. It codes for CASNSDSGNTIYF.

The V gene is TRBV3-1 (or the pseudogene TRBV3-2), the J gene TRBJ2-1; no clear D. The V gene's germline CDR1 is LGHDT and CDR2 YNNKEL (reference sequence). CDR3 length: 14 amino acids. V lost 3 bases and J lost 3, with 9 bases in between. The CDR3 nucleotides read TGTGCCAGCAGCCACTACCGGAGCTACAATGAGCAGTTCTTC. Residues: CASSHYRSYNEQFF.

This chain links TRBV11-3 with TRBJ1-1; TRBD1 aligns across 9 bases. This CDR3 contains 16 residues. CDR1 SGHNT and CDR2 YENEEA come from the germline V gene. After removal of 5 bases from V and 5 bases from J, the junction contained 12 bases not matched to a gene. CDR3 sequence (DNA): TGTGCCAGCAGCCCCCGGGACAGGGTGATTTGGACTGAAGCTTTCTTT. Translating it yields CASSPRDRVIWTEAFF.

The rearrangement uses TRBV19 and TRBJ2-6, with a weak D call TRBD2 (6 bases). The CDR3 has 16 amino acids. Deletions cut 3 bases from V and 0 bases from J, with 9 bases between. The germline V gene encodes CDR1 LNHDA and CDR2 SQIVND (reference sequence). In nucleotides, the CDR3 is TGTGCCAGTAGTATCATGGGGGGCTCTGGGGCCAACGTCCTGACTTTC. This gives the protein CASSIMGGSGANVLTF. Based on the CDR3 plus reference TRBV19 and TRBJ2-6, the full variable domain is DGGITQSPKYLFRKEGQNVTLSCEQNLNHDAMYWYRQDPGQGLRLIYYSQIVNDFQKGDIAEGYSVSREKKESFPLTVTSAQKNPTAFYLCASSIMGGSGANVLTFGAGSRLTVL.

This chain uses TRBV9 with TRBJ2-7, with 9 nucleotides matching TRBD1. Germline-derived CDR1 and CDR2 are SGDLS and YYNGEE. The CDR3 has 15 amino acids. Trimming at V came to 0 bases and at J to 5 bases, leaving 6 bases not matched to a gene. The CDR3 DNA reads as TGTGCCAGCAGCGTAGGGACAGGGGCGTTGGACGAGCAGTACTTC. Protein: CASSVGTGALDEQYF.

V and J are TRBV9 and TRBJ2-7; perhaps TRBD2 as D (5 bases). Germline-derived CDR1 and CDR2 are SGDLS and YYNGEE. The CDR3 is made up of 14 amino acids. Trimming took 0 bases from V and 3 from J, leaving 10 bases between them. The CDR3 is CASSVELAGYEQYF. The CDR3 coding sequence is TGTGCCAGCAGCGTAGAACTCGCGGGCTACGAGCAGTACTTC.

The rearrangement links TRBV28 to TRBJ1-1; TRBD1 is a possible D gene (6 bases). CDR3 size: 13 residues. The V end was cut by 7 bases, the J end by 6 bases, with 15 bases between. Germline V lookup: CDR1 MDHEN, CDR2 SYDVKM. Here the CDR3 reads CASTHLQGSEAFF. In DNA, the CDR3 is TGTGCCAGCACCCACCTTCAGGGGTCTGAAGCTTTCTTT.

This chain connects TRBV6-4 to TRBJ2-3; 9 positions agree with TRBD2. This CDR3 region has 13 residues. Germline lookup yields CDR1 MRHNA and CDR2 SNTAGT. Trimming took 8 bases from V and 5 from J; bases not matched to a gene: 5. CDR3 residues: CASGQLAGDTQYF. As DNA, the CDR3 is TGTGCCAGCGGCCAACTAGCGGGAGATACGCAGTATTTT.

This chain joins TRBV7-8 and TRBJ1-3; unclear D gene. This CDR3 spans 15 amino acids. V shed 1 base and J shed 4 bases, with 11 bases lying between them. CDR1 and CDR2 from the germline V gene are SGHVS and FQNEAQ. CDR3: CASSLEAGSGNTIYF. DNA of the CDR3: TGTGCCAGCAGCTTAGAGGCGGGGAGCGGAAACACCATATATTTT.

This rearrangement joins TRBV30 to TRBJ1-2; 8 bases align to TRBD1. Germline V gene sequence: CDR1 GTSNPN, CDR2 SVGIG (reference sequence). Losses at the gene ends were 3 bases for V and 7 bases for J; bases not matched to a gene: 10. The CDR3 is 14 residues long. The CDR3 protein is CAWRARSGGSGYTF. The CDR3 nucleotides are TGTGCCTGGAGGGCCCGGTCAGGGGGCTCTGGCTACACCTTC.

The V and J genes are TRBV29-1 and TRBJ1-2; 7 nucleotides match TRBD1. CDR3 length: 12 residues. The trim removed 5 bases at V and 3 bases at J, leaving 3 bases unmatched. The germline gives CDR1 SQVTM, CDR2 ANQGSEA. The CDR3 DNA reads as TGCAGCGTTAACAGGGGAGACTATGGCTACACCTTC. This codes for CSVNRGDYGYTF. The variable domain in full, completed from reference TRBV29-1 and TRBJ1-2, reads SAVISQKPSRDICQRGTSLTIQCQVDSQVTMMFWYRQQPGQSLTLIATANQGSEATYESGFVIDKFPISRPNLTFSTLTVSNMSPEDSSIYLCSVNRGDYGYTFGSGTRLTVV.